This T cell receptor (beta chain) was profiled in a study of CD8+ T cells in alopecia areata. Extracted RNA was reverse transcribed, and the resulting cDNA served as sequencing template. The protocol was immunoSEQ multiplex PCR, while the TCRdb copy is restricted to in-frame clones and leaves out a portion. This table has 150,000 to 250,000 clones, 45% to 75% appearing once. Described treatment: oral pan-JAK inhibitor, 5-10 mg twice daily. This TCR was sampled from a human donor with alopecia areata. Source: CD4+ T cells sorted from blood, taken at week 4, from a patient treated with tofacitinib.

The CDR3 region is CAWSLDLGFRMNTEAFF. The CDR3 coding sequence is TGTGCCTGGAGTCTTGATTTGGGATTTCGCATGAACACTGAAGCTTTCTTT. The V call is TRBV30, the J call TRBJ1-1; D uncertain. With 2 bases removed from V and 0 bases from J, the gap between germline ends came to 19 bases. The CDR3 covers 17 residues. Germline CDR1 is GTSNPN and CDR2 is SVGIG (reference sequence).